This T cell receptor (beta chain) was identified during a study of shared clonotypes between healthy human individuals (dated by TCRdb to 2018 to 2020). Background on the whole study: The cohort comprised two women and a few men aged 18 to 49 years. Per donor, three plates each were used for CD4 naive and CD4 memory, two for CD8 naive, and one for CD8 memory. To estimate repertoire size and how much clonotypes are shared between individuals, the study performed deep sequencing of blood TCR repertoires from five healthy adults. To increase sequencing depth and limit assay-specific biases, TCR repertoire library preparation and sequencing were carried out by different laboratories using diverse techniques. Between about 0.9 and 9 billion PBMCs per donor were obtained by leukapheresis. What the authors observed across the whole study: Sampling was restricted to blood, and TCR repertoires in tissues likely differ from the TCR repertoires found in blood. The genetic and exposure-history diversity represented was limited by the small number of donors. Sharing across several donors was observed for about 5% of naive CD4, around 3.5% of naive CD8, about 2.3% of memory CD4, and about 0.39% of memory CD8 clonotypes. Pairwise subsampling led to the expectation that sequencing depth would affect the degree of clonotype sharing among donors. Incomplete sequencing was indicated by rarefaction of sorted-subset datasets, despite the large sequencing depth. Naive subsets generally had larger estimated clonotype richness than memory subsets. Clonotypes shared by all four sorted-subset donors showed higher generation probabilities than non-shared clonotypes.

The donors were healthy, HIV-negative adults with no recently reported acute infections or vaccinations. All donors were Caucasian adults living in Nashville, Tennessee, USA. CD4+ T cells were enriched by magnetic negative selection, after which naive cells were positively selected on CD45RA and the negative fraction was taken as the memory subset. After blood collection by leukapheresis, PBMCs were isolated using Ficoll-Histopaque density gradient centrifugation and then cryopreserved in the vapor phase of liquid nitrogen. Purity and quantity of every magnetically sorted T cell population were checked by analytical flow cytometry. Genomic DNA was isolated from each sorted fraction and quantified by UV absorbance on a Nanodrop 2000c. Using the deep immunoSEQ assay, multiplex PCR amplified TCR CDR3 regions from genomic DNA. Genomic DNA extracted from each cell subset was distributed evenly over all wells of several immunoSEQ 96-well plates, and each plate served as one replicate. For sorted subsets, about 200 ng genomic DNA, equal to about 30,000 T cell genomes, was loaded into each replicate PCR. Purified libraries were measured with a Qubit 3.0 fluorometer, size-checked on a Bioanalyzer 2100, and measured again with the KAPA Library Quantification kit. Every immunoSEQ 96-well plate was sequenced on a separate single-read 150-cycle Illumina NextSeq 550 flow cell. The study's own analysis went as follows. Because only junctional sequences without quality scores were contained in the immunoSEQ output, filtering matching that applied to full-length reads could not be performed. To assign V/J genes and CDR3, sequences were annotated against IMGT germline references using PyIR, a Python wrapper for IgBLAST v1.9. Reads were filtered out if the reads had weak V/J assignments (E-value above 1e-6), no CDR3, stop codons, out-of-frame junctions, or ambiguous translated residues. V3J clonotypes were defined as sequences sharing the same inferred V gene, J gene, and CDR3 amino acid sequence. Percentage overlap between repertoires was computed as shared unique clonotypes divided by the size of the smaller repertoire. Three approaches were used to assess repertoire richness: RTK rarefaction, the Chao1 estimator, and Recon v2.1 estimates of unobserved clonotypes. For all TCRbeta clonotypes obtained by the gDNA method from a few donors, generation probabilities were computed with OLGA. TCRdb holds this immuneACCESS table with in-frame rearrangements only. Some clones are missing; in checked studies, unresolved V genes explain under half, and the rest has no known cause. The V and J calls and clone size were taken over from that table, and D and trimming were inferred from the DNA. The sample has approximately 700,000 clones on record, around 78% of them singletons. The top ten clonotypes cover 1.5% to 2% of the sample.

The table lists this clone with a few counts. Which antigen it targets is not known. Base qualities are not at hand, and no much larger clone is one base apart. The CDR3 starts with the cysteine, ends with the phenylalanine, and has 15 residues. The DNA shown is the 45-base CDR3, in frame from base 1. Ends trimmed: V by 4 bases, J by 2 bases; bases unmatched to a gene: 6. CDR1 and CDR2 (KGHSH, LQKENI) derive from the germline V gene. The sequence joins TRBV18 to TRBJ2-3, with 7 bases matching TRBD1. This clonotype originated in a woman under 40 in good health. The sample was memory CD4+ T cells sorted from blood. The sample's cell subset or site label, in plain terms: CD45RA-negative fraction. The nucleotides read TGTGCCAGCTCACGGGCCGGGACAGCCACAGATACGCAGTATTTT. Protein translation: CASSRAGTATDTQYF.